This entry features one T cell receptor (beta chain) sequence. RNA transcripts yielded amplified TCR beta CDR3 regions. First-round RT-PCR of the TCR CDR3 relied on the HTBI primer set. TCRdb passed the multiplex PCR reads through MiXCR, listing each CDR3 protein once. The sample comprises more than 350,000 distinct CDR3 sequences, more than 13% of which are singletons, and 30% to 35% rests with the top ten. Trimming shortened V by 5 bases and J by 2 bases, and 16 bases separated the two germline ends. This CDR3 is built from 15 residues. CDR1 MNHNS and CDR2 SASEGT come from the germline V gene. This record belongs to a study of T cells in Graves' hyperthyroidism and ophthalmopathy.

The chain recombines TRBV6-1 with TRBJ2-7; a possible D gene is TRBD1 (6 bases). This sequence was found in a woman under 40 with Graves' hyperthyroidism. Sequencing used blood. The chain's CDR3 is CASSSSGTITYEQYF. In nucleotides, the CDR3 is TGTGCCAGCAGTTCTTCCGGGACAATTACCTACGAGCAGTACTTC.